The source of this TCR beta chain is a study of CD8 T cells in Susac syndrome (dated by TCRdb to between 2018 and 2020). Some background on the complete study: Whether CD8+ T cell activation and differentiation in Susac syndrome was antigen driven was tested using repertoire sequencing. The clonality of the CD8+ T cell repertoire was compared across approximately eleven healthy donors, about 14 Susac syndrome patients and 15 multiple sclerosis patients.

Overall study outcomes, separate from this receptor: The number of individuals in the TCR sequencing and HLA analysis was acknowledged as relatively small.

High-throughput TCR beta sequencing profiled peripheral blood CD8+ and CD4+ T cells from healthy donors, Susac syndrome patients and multiple sclerosis patients. Treatment-naive patients with stable or active relapsing-remitting disease fulfilling revised McDonald criteria were used as multiple sclerosis controls. Bulk CD8+ and CD4+ T cells were purified magnetically by negative isolation, whereas CD8+ TEMRA cells were enriched by FACS. Blood was drawn into EDTA tubes, processed within 24 hours, and PBMCs were isolated by density gradient centrifugation. PBMCs intended for TCR sequencing were cryopreserved in liquid nitrogen and thawed later in a water bath at 37 degrees C. The sorted or isolated CD4+, CD8+ and CD8+ TEMRA cells reached a purity of at least 90%. RNA was extracted using the RNeasy kit, and about 0.45 to 1 ug of the RNA was reverse transcribed with random hexamers. TCR beta CDR3 regions were amplified with the immunoSEQ multiplex PCR assay covering 54 Vbeta and 13 Jbeta segments. PCR amplification bias was corrected by using a synthetic template baseline for primer optimization and computational correction. The study's own analysis went as follows. Reads were annotated to V, D and J genes per IMGT and analyzed with immunoSEQ Analyzer, keeping only productive sequences. To calculate clonality, Shannon entropy was normalized by log2 of the number of productive unique sequences and then subtracted from one. For each patient and control, public and private clones were evaluated within the 100 most prevalent clones. A clone was defined as Susac-specific if it was absent from the healthy and MS cohorts, from around 960 published viral clones and from other ImmuneACCESS disease sequences. The public reads were reprocessed in TCRdb via fastp at Q25 and MiXCR, keeping in-frame beta chains. For every CDR3 protein sequence, its rows merge into one entry that carries the most common genes and DNA. These V and J calls derive from TCRdb rather than the authors' analysis. The sample contains more than 70,000 distinct CDR3 sequences, more than 85% of them found a single time. The ten largest clones take up roughly 0.49% of the sample.

In the germline V gene, CDR1 corresponds to SGHDT and CDR2 to YYEEEE. V is pared back by 6 bases and J by 0 bases, with 15 bases lying between the germline termini. Inclusive of the bounding cysteine and phenylalanine, the CDR3 is 15 residues long. This entry keeps only the CDR3 DNA: 45 bases, framed from base 1. In the case of this clonotype: Its recognized antigen is unknown. The record has no base qualities; no much larger clone is one base away.

This chain is built from TRBV5-6 and TRBJ2-5, and the D gene may be TRBD1, 6 bases matching. This clonotype originated in a human donor with multiple sclerosis. The specimen sequenced was CD8+ T cells from PBMCs. The DNA reads as follows: TGTGCCAGCATCCACAGGGAGACTTACCAAGAGACCCAGTACTTC. It specifies CASIHRETYQETQYF.